These T cell receptor beta chains were read from a single sample in a study of beta chain features in type 1 diabetes. Using immunoSEQ multiplex PCR, the repertoire was profiled, and TCRdb retains in-frame clones only, with some absent. The table records hundreds of thousands of clones, 15% to 20% of them present only once. What was sequenced was naive CD4+ T cells from blood. These receptor sequences come from a woman between 18 and 30 years old in good health. The conserved cysteine and the conserved F or W are not part of the CDR3 here. A D gene is named only where the DNA matches it firmly.

V	J	D	CDR3
TRBV7-8	TRBJ2-1	.	ASSLIWGSSEQF
TRBV5-1	TRBJ2-1	.	ASSERMGNEQF
TRBV7-2	TRBJ2-3	.	ASSRQTGDTQY
TRBV5-1	TRBJ1-1	.	ASSLARVGTEAF
TRBV6-6	TRBJ2-7	.	ASSPGPGEQY
TRBV20-1	TRBJ2-1	TRBD1	RQDRGDEQF
TRBV11-1	TRBJ2-3	TRBD2	ASSFTSGRAGGTDTQY
TRBV7-2	TRBJ2-7	TRBD1	ASSLDRALYEQY
TRBV18	TRBJ2-1	TRBD2	ASSPTAGVFNEQF
TRBV5-1	TRBJ2-1	TRBD2	ASSSLAGINNEQF
TRBV5-1	TRBJ2-7	.	ASSLEYKSYEQY
TRBV6-5	TRBJ2-7	TRBD1	ASRNRGLEQY
TRBV5-4	TRBJ1-5	.	ASSLDIEQPQH
TRBV2	TRBJ2-7	.	ASSSGYEQY
TRBV4-3	TRBJ1-4	.	ASSQAQGYNEKLF
TRBV4-3	TRBJ2-5	TRBD2	ASSQGAGAGQETQY
TRBV6-6	TRBJ2-7	.	ASSYSSYEQY
TRBV29-1	TRBJ2-2	.	SVEKAQFGELF
TRBV28	TRBJ1-2	.	ASKGQVGGYT
TRBV7-9	TRBJ2-4	.	ASGPRAKNIQY
TRBV5-8	TRBJ2-1	TRBD2	ASNDRDYNNEQF
TRBV27	TRBJ2-7	.	ASSSSNLKNYEQY
TRBV5-1	TRBJ2-3	.	ASSPEQGRRADTQY
TRBV7-6	TRBJ2-5	.	ASSLGAPVIGGTQY
TRBV10-3	TRBJ1-2	.	AIRAPGAGNNYGYT
TRBV7-9	TRBJ2-1	.	ASSPTGGSYNEQF
TRBV28	TRBJ2-4	TRBD2	ASSLYFAGGAKNIQY
TRBV4-2	TRBJ2-1	.	ASSQEIYNEQF
TRBV6-1	TRBJ2-1	.	ASSTYYNEQF
TRBV10-3	TRBJ2-3	TRBD2	AIGLAGGSTDTQY
TRBV6-5	TRBJ2-1	TRBD1	ASSLPGGAYNEQF
TRBV5-1	TRBJ2-7	TRBD1	ASSLAGGSRREQY